This T cell receptor (beta chain) was documented in a study of CD4 T cells in relation to SARS-CoV-2 and coronaviruses (dated by TCRdb to about 2021). In terms of the full investigation: In the ViraFEST assay, PBMCs were cultured with antigen for under eleven days, after which TCR beta CDR3s were sequenced to identify clonal expansions specific to the antigen. The study assessed, at the TCR clonotype level, memory CD4+ T cell crossreactivity between SARS-CoV-2 and common cold coronavirus spike proteins. An HIV-1 Nef peptide pool or a culture without peptide was used as the negative reference condition. The Adaptive Biotechnologies TCR-sequencing kit was used to sequence samples from a few pre-COVID donors and the naive versus memory experiments, whereas other data were Illumina-based. Shared crossreactive spike epitopes were mapped to their HLA restriction using patient-derived lymphoblastoid cell lines. A different, Illumina-based TCR-beta assay was used to sequence expansion assays from other donors in the study. The study at large found these results: Crossreactivity analysis was centred on spike protein, so crossreactivity against other viral proteins was not assessed. About 65% of donors had memory CD4+ clonotypes that crossrecognized SARS-CoV-2 and at least one common cold coronavirus spike. Significantly weaker SARS-CoV-2-driven expansion was shown by crossreactive clones than by monoreactive clones, consistent with antigenic imprinting. Small numbers of patients and of tested TCRs were a limitation of the study. No donor contributed both pre-pandemic and post-infection samples, which limited tracing the source of pre-existing responses.

Between the V and J ends, shortened by 5 bases and 1 base respectively, the junction contains 16 bases. CDR1 and CDR2, looked up from the germline V gene, are KGHSH and LQKENI. From cysteine to phenylalanine, the CDR3 is 16 amino acids long. Only the CDR3 part of the read is kept: 48 bases, read in frame from the first base. Turning to this clone: Its target antigen remains unknown. Base qualities are not recorded, but no much larger clone differs from it by a single base.

CD4+ T cells from unexposed donors were collected before the COVID-19 pandemic (2011-2018). After more than nine days of culture, CD4+ T cells were isolated with the EasySep CD4+ T cell isolation kit. Unexposed donor CD4+ T cells were tested for reactivity to SARS-CoV-2 S and N and four common cold coronavirus spike pools, as cell number allowed. Each well held about 2 million PBMCs cultured in IMDM containing 5% human AB serum and 10 IU/ml IL-2. Half of the culture medium was replaced with fresh IL-2-containing medium on days 3 and 7. In general, triplicate replicate wells were used for every peptide culture condition. Leukapheresis product for the unexposed donors was purchased commercially. Ficoll-Paque PLUS gradient centrifugation was used to isolate PBMCs from leukapheresis product or whole blood. PBMCs were either cryopreserved at -140 degrees C or used fresh in the expansion assay. The QIAamp Micro DNA Kit was used to extract genomic DNA from the CD4+ T cells.

The library came from the immunoSEQ multiplex PCR assay. As for the authors' bioinformatics: During preprocessing, nonproductive sequences were removed, as were CDR3s that did not start with C, did not end with F or W, or were shorter than 7 amino acids. The MANAFEST web app was used to call antigen-specific clonotypes on the basis of expansion compared with the reference and with other culture wells. To be counted as positive, a clone had to show significant expansion compared with the reference culture, at an FDR below 0.05, in 2 of 3 replicate wells. For a clone to be considered positive, significant expansion relative to all other tandem wells and an odds ratio above 5 were also required. After three terminal residues were trimmed from each end, CDR3 homology was quantified as pairwise Levenshtein distance using the stringdist R package. The table was pulled from immuneACCESS by TCRdb, which kept in-frame rearrangements only. Such tables lose some clones; where checked, under half of the loss comes from unresolved V genes, and the rest has no known cause. D and trimming were read from the DNA, whereas the V and J calls and clone size are those reported in that table. The sample contains roughly 15,000 clones, over 60% of them found a single time. The biggest ten clones account for roughly 10% of the sample.

This clonotype was sampled from a human donor in good health. The rearrangement joined TRBV18 to TRBJ2-3; perhaps TRBD1 is the D gene, with 6 bases matching. The specimen sequenced was CD4+ T cells from PBMCs, cultured in vitro. DNA sequence: TGTGCCAGCTCAGGCACCGGTAAGGGGGGCACAGATACGCAGTATTTT. Its protein is CASSGTGKGGTDTQYF.